The present T cell receptor beta chain was sequenced within a study of blood T cell repertoires in COVID-19. Study in general: Nucleic acid was either cDNA or gDNA, and it came from T cells, B-cell-depleted T cells, or PBMCs.

This clone was found once. Clinical history as reported by participants underpinned cohort assignment. Either two negative PCRs, clearance, or symptom resolution qualified Cohort 3 donors as recovered. Trimming at V came to 5 bases and at J to 0 bases, leaving 2 bases not matched to a gene. Germline V gene sequence: CDR1 LGHDT, CDR2 YNNKEL (reference sequence). This CDR3 is built from 14 residues. In the original analysis: Estimation of nucleated cell counts was performed using reference gene primer amplification. The protocol was immunoSEQ multiplex PCR, while the TCRdb copy is restricted to in-frame clones and leaves out a portion. V, J and clone size are those of that table, while D and trimming were read from the DNA. The table includes about 250,000 clones, approximately 90% detected once.

What was sequenced was PBMCs or T cells enriched from blood (not recorded which). This TCR derives from a man between 40 and 49 years old who had recovered from COVID-19. This chain joins TRBV3-1 (or the pseudogene TRBV3-2) and TRBJ1-2; the match to TRBD1 covers 8 bases. As DNA, the CDR3 is TGTGCCAGCAGCGCACAGGGGGCTAACTATGGCTACACCTTC. Translation: CASSAQGANYGYTF.